This T cell receptor beta chain emerged from a study of neurological immune-mediated disorders. Overall study results and limits: Private repertoires in all groups were suggested by the finding that expanded clones across subjects shared no CDR3 amino acid sequences.

The time point: longitudinal time-point 2. Germline V CDR1 and CDR2: MGHRA, YSYEKL. Trimming left V 0 bases short and J 4 bases short, with 19 bases between. The CDR3 length is 18 residues. cDNA synthesis was performed by 5'RACE with 10-nucleotide random UMIs. One entry per CDR3 protein, called by TCRdb with MiXCR from the 5' RACE reads. The sample contains about 80,000 distinct CDR3 sequences, over 4.5% of which appear only once. This clonotype was seen ten or more times. Its cognate antigen is unknown. This receptor was obtained from an older woman with multiple sclerosis. The genes are TRBV4-1 and TRBJ1-5, with a tentative D call TRBD1 (6 bases). Sequenced input: PBMCs. CDR3 sequence: CASSQDRTAPRKNQPQHF. Written as DNA, the CDR3 is TGCGCCAGCAGCCAAGACAGGACAGCCCCGCGAAAAAATCAGCCCCAGCATTTT.